The following is a T cell receptor (beta chain) sequence with its context. What it binds is not known. These data belong to a study of OX40 agonist ivuxolimab in advanced cancers. At the level of the study: Cohort: approximately 79% men, mean age approximately 66, aged about 20 to 79. Three dose-escalation patients had partial responses: one with hepatocellular carcinoma and two with cutaneous melanoma.

Data came from immunoSEQ multiplex PCR; TCRdb stores just in-frame clones and leaves some out. The sample has 80,000 to 95,000 clones; about 90% are singletons. Whole-study findings and limits: Expanded clones were, on average, more numerous in CD8+ T cells than in CD4+. Dosing at 0.1 to 3.0 mg/kg was accompanied by clonal expansion of CD4+ and CD8+ blood T cells by week 6.

Sequences were derived from CD4+ or CD8+ T cells sorted from blood, sampled in a trial of the OX40 agonist ivuxolimab. The receptor was derived from an adult with an advanced solid tumor such as melanoma, head and neck, liver or kidney cancer.

As DNA, the CDR3 is TGTGCCAGCAGCGTAACGTACGGGGGGCGGAATGAAAAACTGTTTTTT. It yields the protein CASSVTYGGRNEKLFF. V and J are TRBV9 and TRBJ1-4, with a possible D match to TRBD1 (6 bases). The CDR3 is made up of 16 amino acids. The germline CDR1 and CDR2 sequences are SGDLS and YYNGEE. Trimming cost V 1 base and J 5 bases, with 15 bases left between them. Together with reference TRBV9 and TRBJ1-4, the CDR3 gives the full variable domain: DSGVTQTPKHLITATGQRVTLRCSPRSGDLSVYWYQQSLDQGLQFLIQYYNGEERAKGNILERFSAQQFPDLHSELNLSSLELGDSALYFCASSVTYGGRNEKLFFGSGTQLSVL.